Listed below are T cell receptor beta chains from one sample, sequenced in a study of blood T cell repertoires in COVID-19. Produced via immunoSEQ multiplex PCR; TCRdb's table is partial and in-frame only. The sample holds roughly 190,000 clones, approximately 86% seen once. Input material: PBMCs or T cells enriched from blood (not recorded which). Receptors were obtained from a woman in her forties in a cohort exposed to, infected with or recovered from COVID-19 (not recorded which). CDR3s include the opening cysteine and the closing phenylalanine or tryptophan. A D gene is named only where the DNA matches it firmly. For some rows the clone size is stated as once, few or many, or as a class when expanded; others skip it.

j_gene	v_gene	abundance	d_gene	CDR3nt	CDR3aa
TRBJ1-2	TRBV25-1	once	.	TGTGCCAGCAGCCCCTTCGGGGGGAGCTATGGCTACACCTTC	CASSPFGGSYGYTF
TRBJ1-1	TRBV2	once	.	TGTGCCAGTTACAGGGTTGGGAACACTGAAGCTTTCTTT	CASYRVGNTEAFF
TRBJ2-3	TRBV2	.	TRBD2	TGTGCCAGCAGTGAATTATATAGCGGGGGCCCTAGCACAGATACGCAGTATTTT	CASSELYSGGPSTDTQYF
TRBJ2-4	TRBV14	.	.	TGTGCCAGCAGCCTTTATCCGGGAACCGCCAAAAACATTCAGTACTTC	CASSLYPGTAKNIQYF
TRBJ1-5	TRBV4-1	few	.	TGCGCCAGCAGCCAAGAGCGCGGAAAGCAGCCCCAGCATTTT	CASSQERGKQPQHF
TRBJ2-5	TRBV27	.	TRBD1	TGTGCCAGCAGTAAGGACAGGGAACGGTCGGGGACCCAGTACTTC	CASSKDRERSGTQYF
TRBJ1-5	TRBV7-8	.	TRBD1	TGTGCCAGCAGCCTTGGACAGGGCCAGCCCCAGCATTTT	CASSLGQGQPQHF
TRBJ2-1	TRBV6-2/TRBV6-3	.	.	TGTGCCAGCAGTTACCTCAGGGAAACATACAATGAGCAGTTCTTC	CASSYLRETYNEQFF
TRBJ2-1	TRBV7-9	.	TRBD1	TGTGCCAGCACCACACTGCCCGGACAGGGGGCCATGAGCGCCTACAATGAGCAGTTCTTC	CASTTLPGQGAMSAYNEQFF
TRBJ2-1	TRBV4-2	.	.	TGTGCCAGCAGCCAAGATTCGGGGGTAGCGGCCGAGCAGTTCTTC	CASSQDSGVAAEQFF
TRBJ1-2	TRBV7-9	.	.	TGTGCCAGCAGTTTGGGGGGGCGTCGAGGCTACACCTTC	CASSLGGRRGYTF
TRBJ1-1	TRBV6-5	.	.	TGTGCCAGCAGTTACTCGGGGACTGGGAACACTGAAGCTTTCTTT	CASSYSGTGNTEAFF
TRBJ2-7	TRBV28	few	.	TGTGCCAGCAGTTTCTCAGATTCCTACGAGCAGTACTTC	CASSFSDSYEQYF
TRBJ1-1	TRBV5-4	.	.	TGTGCCAGCAGCTTTCCCCCCTTGGGCATGAACACTGAAGCTTTCTTT	CASSFPPLGMNTEAFF
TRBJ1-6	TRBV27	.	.	TGTGCCAGCAGTTTATCGGGGGGGAGCAATTCACCCCTCCACTTT	CASSLSGGSNSPLHF
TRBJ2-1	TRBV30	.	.	TGTGCCTGGAGTGATACTAGCCGCCCCTACAATGAGCAGTTCTTC	CAWSDTSRPYNEQFF
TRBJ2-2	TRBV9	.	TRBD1	TGTGCCAGCAGCGCCCGGGAACAGGGGGGAGTCGGGGAGCTGTTTTTT	CASSAREQGGVGELFF
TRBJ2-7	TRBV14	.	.	TGTGCCAGCAGCCAAGGGGTCTGGGGCCTCTCCTACGAGCAGTACTTC	CASSQGVWGLSYEQYF
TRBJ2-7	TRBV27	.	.	TGTGCCAGCAGTATAACGACAGGAATTGGCGAGCAGTACTTC	CASSITTGIGEQYF
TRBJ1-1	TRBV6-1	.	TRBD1	TGTGCCAGCAGTGACGGACAGGGGGACACTGAAGCTTTCTTT	CASSDGQGDTEAFF
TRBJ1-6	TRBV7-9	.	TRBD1	TGTGCCAGCAGCTCCTCCCCAGGGGGGTCGACCCTCCACTTT	CASSSSPGGSTLHF
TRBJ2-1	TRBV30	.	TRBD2	TGTGCCTGGCTTACCGGGACTAGCGGGGACAATGAGCAGTTCTTC	CAWLTGTSGDNEQFF
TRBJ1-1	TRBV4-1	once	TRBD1	TGCGCCAGCAGCCTCAGGGGGTCTGAAGCTTTCTTT	CASSLRGSEAFF
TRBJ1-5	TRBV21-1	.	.	TGTGCCAGCAGCAAAGAAAGCTTACCAGGGGATCAGCCCCAGCATTTT	CASSKESLPGDQPQHF
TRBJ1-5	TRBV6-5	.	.	TGTGCCAGCAGTTGGGGCAGGTATAGCAATCAGCCCCAGCATTTT	CASSWGRYSNQPQHF
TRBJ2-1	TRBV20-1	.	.	TGCAGTGCTAGTCTCAGGGGCATAGGGGGGGCCTCCTACAATGAGCAGTTCTTC	CSASLRGIGGASYNEQFF
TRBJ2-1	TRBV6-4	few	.	TGTGCCAGCAGTGACTCGGATGGCGTAGGGGACTACAATGAGCAGTTCTTC	CASSDSDGVGDYNEQFF
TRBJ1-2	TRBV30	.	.	TGTGCCTGGAGTACAACAGCCACGTCTGGCTACACCTTC	CAWSTTATSGYTF
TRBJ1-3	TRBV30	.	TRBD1	TGTGCCTGGAGCCGGGGACAGCCACCTTACTCTGGAAACACCATATATTTT	CAWSRGQPPYSGNTIYF
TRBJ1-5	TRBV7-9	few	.	TGTGCCAGCAGCTTATTAGGAGGACAGCCCCAGCATTTT	CASSLLGGQPQHF
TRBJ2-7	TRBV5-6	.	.	TGTGCCAGCAGCTTGGAGGAAGGGGATAGGGTGCAGTACTTC	CASSLEEGDRVQYF
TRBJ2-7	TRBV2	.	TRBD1	TGTGCCAGCAGGGAGGGACAGGGGTACTACGAGCAGTACTTC	CASREGQGYYEQYF
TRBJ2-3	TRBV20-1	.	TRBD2	TGCAGTGCTAGTTACAGCGGGGGTCCGGGTACGCAGTATTTT	CSASYSGGPGTQYF
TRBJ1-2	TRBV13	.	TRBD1	TGTGCCAGCAGCTCGAGAGACAGGGAAGAGGGACTCTATGGCTACACCTTC	CASSSRDREEGLYGYTF
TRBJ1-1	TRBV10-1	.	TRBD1	TGCGCCAGCAGAGAGAGGACAGGGGGCGACACTGAAGCTTTCTTT	CASRERTGGDTEAFF
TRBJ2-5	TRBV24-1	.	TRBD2	TGTGCCACCAGTGAACGGGAGGGCCGTTGGGAGACCCAGTACTTC	CATSEREGRWETQYF
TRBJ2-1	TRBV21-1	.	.	TGTGCCAGCAGCAAGATCGGCGGGAGGGCCCTAAATGAGCAGTTCTTC	CASSKIGGRALNEQFF
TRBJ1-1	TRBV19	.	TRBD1	TGTGCCAGTATTCCCTCCAGAGGGGGCCCACGTGCGAACACTGAAGCTTTCTTT	CASIPSRGGPRANTEAFF
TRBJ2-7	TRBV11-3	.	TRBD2	TGTGCCAGCAGCCCGACTAGCGGGAGGGTCCACGAGCAGTACTTC	CASSPTSGRVHEQYF
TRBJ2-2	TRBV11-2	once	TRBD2	TGTGCCAGCAGCTCGGGACTAGCCGGGGAGCTGTTTTTT	CASSSGLAGELFF
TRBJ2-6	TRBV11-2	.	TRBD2	TGTGCCAGCAGCTCCCCGGGACTAGCGGGAGGAGGGGCCAACGTCCTGACTTTC	CASSSPGLAGGGANVLTF
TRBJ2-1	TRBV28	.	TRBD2	TGTGCCAGCAGCTTAACTAGCGGTCCCTACAATGAGCAGTTCTTC	CASSLTSGPYNEQFF
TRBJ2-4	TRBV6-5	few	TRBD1	TGTGCCAGCAGTTTCGGACAGGGCAACATTCAGTACTTC	CASSFGQGNIQYF
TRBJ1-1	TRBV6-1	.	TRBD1	TGTGCCAGCAGTGAGGGGGACAGGGGGAAGGTAGCTTTCTTT	CASSEGDRGKVAFF